This record covers a single T cell receptor beta chain. Indicated treatment: around 19 received Ad26.COV2.S at low or high dose, single or two shots; about 5 received placebo; per-sample allocation not given. Collection of samples fell on day 63 after the first vaccine or placebo injection. Vaccination used an Ad26 vector expressing Wuhan-strain SARS-CoV-2 spike. Using immunoSEQ multiplex PCR, the repertoire was profiled, and TCRdb retains in-frame clones only, with some absent. The table includes around 270,000 clones, about 83% detected once. In germline, CDR1 is MRHNA, CDR2 SNTAGT. V was cut by 5 bases and J by 2 bases, with 11 bases left in between. The length of the CDR3 is 14 residues. This specimen belongs to a study of Ad26.COV2.S vaccination and SARS-CoV-2 variants.

The rearrangement uses TRBV6-4 and TRBJ2-3, with unresolved D. The sequence was collected from a person between 18 and 59 years old who received the Ad26.COV2.S COVID-19 vaccine or a placebo. The starting material was peripheral blood, obtained in a trial of Ad26.COV2.S vaccine versus placebo. The CDR3 bases are TGTGCCAGCAGTTCTGACGGTAACACAGATACGCAGTATTTT. This gives the protein CASSSDGNTDTQYF.